This T cell receptor beta chain was recovered during a study of T-cell memory formation after mild COVID-19. General study results and limits: Second-wave clones with a day 37 peak had unconfirmed SARS-CoV-2 specificity.

This clonotype has at least ten counts. Its matching antigen is unknown. TCRdb reanalysed the 5' RACE reads using MiXCR and keeps one entry per CDR3 protein. The sample holds 280,000 or so distinct CDR3 sequences; 7.5% to 9.5% are singletons and the top ten take about 22%. Source material: PBMCs or a T cell subset sorted from them (not recorded which). This clonotype originated in a man in his late teens or twenties who had mild COVID-19 (a few samples of this study predate the infection). Cell type and time point are not known.

The CDR3 nucleotides are TGCGCCAGCAGCCAAGAGGTTCCGGTCTCCAACGGGGGGGGAGAGACCCAGTACTTC. Protein: CASSQEVPVSNGGGETQYF. This chain uses TRBV4-3 with TRBJ2-5; 8 bases match TRBD2. The V segment lost 0 bases and the J segment 4 bases; nucleotides outside the gene matches: 16. The CDR3 loop spans 19 amino acids. Germline CDR1 is LGHNA and CDR2 is YSLEER.